The 8 T cell receptor beta chains given below trace back to one sample, sequenced in a study of blood T cell repertoires in COVID-19. Clones were sequenced by immunoSEQ multiplex PCR, and TCRdb holds only the in-frame ones, with some missing. The table records about 98,000 clones, around 72% of them present only once. Sequenced: peripheral blood. Receptor source: a man between 65 and 85 years old with acute or convalescent COVID-19.

The gene calls are TRBV6-4 and TRBJ1-2, with D possibly TRBD1 on 5 matching bases. This CDR3 has 15 residues. With 3 bases removed from V and 0 bases from J, the gap between germline ends came to 11 bases. Germline lookup yields CDR1 MRHNA and CDR2 SNTAGT. CDR3 in DNA: TGTGCCAGCAGTGAGACAGCGTTAGCTAACTATGGCTACACCTTC. It specifies CASSETALANYGYTF.

This rearrangement joins TRBV28 to TRBJ1-1; 7 positions agree with TRBD1. Trimming removed 8 bases from V and 4 bases from J; junction bases left unmatched: 10. The CDR3 contains 14 residues. CDR1 and CDR2 (germline): MDHEN, SYDVKM. CDR3 amino acids: CASFEGGSSTEAFF. The CDR3 nucleotides are TGTGCCAGCTTCGAAGGGGGCTCCAGCACTGAAGCTTTCTTT. The full variable domain, in which reference TRBV28 and TRBJ1-1 provide the parts outside the CDR3, is DVKVTQSSRYLVKRTGEKVFLECVQDMDHENMFWYRQDPGLGLRLIYFSYDVKMKEKGDIPEGYSVSREKKERFSLILESASTNQTSMYLCASFEGGSSTEAFFGQGTRLTVV.

The chain uses TRBV11-2 and TRBJ2-6; 8 bases line up with TRBD1. The CDR3 is 19 residues long. Trimming at V came to 5 bases and at J to 3 bases, leaving 15 bases not matched to a gene. Germline V gene sequence: CDR1 SGHAT, CDR2 FQNNGV. The CDR3 nucleotides are TGTGCCAGCAGCCCATCAGCGGACAGGGTTGGTTATGGGGCCAACGTCCTGACTTTC. This translates into CASSPSADRVGYGANVLTF.

This chain connects TRBV6-5 to TRBJ1-1, with TRBD1 as a possible D gene (5 bases). Germline V lookup: CDR1 MNHEY, CDR2 SVGAGI. V was pared by 6 bases and J by 0 bases, with 11 bases between. The CDR3 is 14 amino acids. DNA for the CDR3: TGTGCCAGCAGACCAGACAGCCTGAACACTGAAGCTTTCTTT. Translated, it gives CASRPDSLNTEAFF.

This chain uses TRBV5-1 with TRBJ2-3; 15 nucleotides line up with TRBD2. The germline V gene has CDR1 SGHRS and CDR2 YFSETQ. With V trimmed by 3 bases and J by 6 bases, 5 bases remained unmatched. The CDR3 contains 16 residues. CDR3 DNA: TGCGCCAGCAGCTGGACTAGCGGGAGGGCCTCGGATACGCAGTATTTT. It translates to CASSWTSGRASDTQYF.

This clone was observed a few times. The CDR3 loop is CASSVSLANNEQFF. The CDR3 nucleotides read TGTGCCAGCAGCGTATCCCTAGCGAACAATGAGCAGTTCTTC. This sequence joins TRBV9 and TRBJ2-1; D may be TRBD2 (6 bases). The CDR3 covers 14 residues. Germline V lookup: CDR1 SGDLS, CDR2 YYNGEE. V was shortened by 1 base and J by 5 bases, with 10 bases between the two germline ends.

The chain has TRBV30 and TRBJ2-6; 9 bases fit TRBD1. There are 15 residues in the CDR3. Trimming removed 6 bases from V and 4 bases from J; junction bases left unmatched: 7. Germline values: CDR1 GTSNPN, CDR2 SVGIG (reference sequence). In nucleotides, the CDR3 is TGTGCCTGTAGTCGGACAGGGGTCGGGGCCAACGTCCTGACTTTC. Its translation: CACSRTGVGANVLTF. Variable domain in full (rest from reference TRBV30 and TRBJ2-6): SQTIHQWPATLVQPVGSPLSLECTVEGTSNPNLYWYRQAAGRGLQLLFYSVGIGQISSEVPQNLSASRPQDRQFILSSKKLLLSDSGFYLCACSRTGVGANVLTFGAGSRLTVL.

The V call is TRBV7-2, the J call TRBJ1-4; D might be TRBD1 (5 bases). V was trimmed by 5 bases and J by 7 bases, leaving 8 bases between them. The CDR3 has 12 amino acids. The germline V gene encodes CDR1 SGHTA and CDR2 FQGNSA. The CDR3 DNA follows: TGTGCCAGCAGCCCCAGGGTTGAAAAACTGTTTTTT. Amino acid sequence: CASSPRVEKLFF.